These T cell receptor beta chains were read from a single sample in a study of CD8+CD57+ T cells in acquired aplastic anemia. TCRdb passed the reads through MiXCR, listing each CDR3 protein once. The sample carries 190,000 or so distinct CDR3 sequences, around 63% recorded once. What was sequenced was sorted CD4+, CD8+, or CD8+CD57+ T cells (not recorded which) from PBMCs. The receptors were sampled from a human donor in good health. CDR3s include the opening cysteine and the closing phenylalanine or tryptophan. The D gene is left open where the match is weak. Where a row states a size, it is once, few, many or the class of an expanded clone; other rows omit it.

D gene: -; V gene: TRBV6-1; clone size: -; J gene: TRBJ1-2; CDR3 DNA: TGTGCCAGCAGTTACTCGTTCCGTGGAAGGGTGGGCGGCTACACCTTC; CDR3 protein: CASSYSFRGRVGGYTF
D gene: -; V gene: TRBV12-3/TRBV12-4; clone size: many; J gene: TRBJ2-2; CDR3 DNA: TGTGCCAGCAGTGATGTAGGCCGGAACACCGGGGAGCTGTTTTTT; CDR3 protein: CASSDVGRNTGELFF
D gene: -; V gene: TRBV15; clone size: -; J gene: TRBJ1-3; CDR3 DNA: TGTGCCACCAGCAGAGATCGACAGGTCGGAGAGGGAAACACCATATATTTT; CDR3 protein: CATSRDRQVGEGNTIYF
D gene: TRBD2; V gene: TRBV4-1; clone size: few; J gene: TRBJ2-1; CDR3 DNA: TGTGCCACCAACCCGAGGAGCGGGGCCTACAATGAGCAGTTCTTC; CDR3 protein: CATNPRSGAYNEQFF
D gene: -; V gene: TRBV20-1; clone size: -; J gene: TRBJ2-5; CDR3 DNA: TGCAGTGCTAGAGATGGGGTAGCCCAAGAGACCCAGTACTTC; CDR3 protein: CSARDGVAQETQYF
D gene: TRBD2; V gene: TRBV20-1; clone size: few; J gene: TRBJ2-1; CDR3 DNA: TGCAGTGCTAGAGTGCCGGGACTAGCGGTGTGGCAGTTCTTC; CDR3 protein: CSARVPGLAVWQFF
D gene: TRBD2; V gene: TRBV7-3; clone size: -; J gene: TRBJ2-3; CDR3 DNA: TGTGCCAGCAGCTTAAATAGCGGGGGAACAGATACGCAGTATTTT; CDR3 protein: CASSLNSGGTDTQYF
D gene: TRBD2; V gene: TRBV15; clone size: many; J gene: TRBJ2-3; CDR3 DNA: TGTGCCACCAGAGGGCTAGCGGGAGGTCTCGATACGCAGTATTTT; CDR3 protein: CATRGLAGGLDTQYF
D gene: -; V gene: TRBV20-1; clone size: -; J gene: TRBJ1-2; CDR3 DNA: TGCAGTGCTACCCCGGGACTTGCCGGTGGCTACACCTTC; CDR3 protein: CSATPGLAGGYTF
D gene: TRBD2; V gene: TRBV9; clone size: -; J gene: TRBJ2-1; CDR3 DNA: TGTGCCAGCAGCGTAGGAGCTAGCGGGAATACCTACAATGAGCAGTTCTTC; CDR3 protein: CASSVGASGNTYNEQFF
D gene: TRBD1; V gene: TRBV6-1; clone size: few; J gene: TRBJ2-4; CDR3 DNA: TGTGCCAGCAGTGGGATAACAGGGGGCATCAAAAACATTCAGTACTTC; CDR3 protein: CASSGITGGIKNIQYF
D gene: TRBD1; V gene: TRBV9; clone size: many; J gene: TRBJ2-7; CDR3 DNA: TGTGCCAGCAGCCCCCGATCTCCGGGACAGGGGATGTACGAGCAGTACTTC; CDR3 protein: CASSPRSPGQGMYEQYF
D gene: -; V gene: TRBV29-1; clone size: many; J gene: TRBJ1-3; CDR3 DNA: TGCAGCGTCCCCGACAGCTCTGGAAACACCATATATTTT; CDR3 protein: CSVPDSSGNTIYF
D gene: TRBD1; V gene: TRBV7-8; clone size: -; J gene: TRBJ2-6; CDR3 DNA: TGTGCCAGCAGCCGGGACAGGGGGCCCGGGGCCAACGTCCTGACTTTC; CDR3 protein: CASSRDRGPGANVLTF
D gene: TRBD2; V gene: TRBV20-1; clone size: once; J gene: TRBJ2-1; CDR3 DNA: TGCAGTGCTAGACGCGGGAGCACGTCCTACAATGAGCAGTTCTTC; CDR3 protein: CSARRGSTSYNEQFF